This T cell receptor beta chain was captured in a study of cytomegalovirus exposure and HLA in healthy donors. CDR1 is MNHNS and CDR2 is SASEGT in the germline V gene. J gave up 16 bases and V 6 bases, and 13 bases lay outside the gene matches. This CDR3 has 13 residues. With 60 Vbeta and 13 Jbeta primers, the PCR was carried out. Libraries were prepared by immunoSEQ multiplex PCR; TCRdb keeps only in-frame clonotypes and omits some of them. Of roughly 200,000 clones in the sample, just over 75% were seen once. Sequenced: PBMCs. This sequence was found in a woman aged 60-75 years in good health and CMV-seropositive. This chain uses TRBV6-1 with TRBJ2-1; 9 bases are shared with TRBD2. The CDR3 bases are TGTGCCAGCAGAGAGAACCCGGGACTAGCTACCTTCTTC. This codes for CASRENPGLATFF.